A selection of T cell receptor beta chains follows, all from one sample in a study of blood T cell repertoires in COVID-19. TCRdb keeps only in-frame clones here, not all; method: immunoSEQ multiplex PCR. This sample yields a few hundred thousand clones, of which over 70% are seen a single time; roughly 1.1% belongs to the top ten. Sample: peripheral blood. These TCRs come from a woman aged 45-59 years with acute or convalescent COVID-19. CDR3s include the opening cysteine and the closing phenylalanine or tryptophan. D genes are given only for firm matches. Clone size appears in some rows only: once, few, many, or a class for an expanded clone.

d_gene	abundance	j_gene	v_gene	CDR3aa	CDR3nt
.	few	TRBJ2-5	TRBV5-4	CASSPEGRGQETQYF	TGTGCCAGCAGCCCGGAGGGCAGGGGGCAAGAGACCCAGTACTTC
TRBD2	.	TRBJ2-1	TRBV2	CASGRLAGDEQFF	TGTGCCAGCGGTCGTCTAGCGGGAGATGAGCAGTTCTTC
TRBD1	.	TRBJ2-3	TRBV5-4	CASRSGTESTDTQYF	TGTGCCAGCAGATCCGGGACAGAGAGCACAGATACGCAGTATTTT
TRBD1	.	TRBJ2-1	TRBV10-2	CASSEEGATSYNEQFF	TGCGCCAGCAGTGAGGAGGGGGCCACCTCCTACAATGAGCAGTTCTTC
.	few	TRBJ1-1	TRBV20-1	CSATGNTEAFF	TGCAGTGCTACAGGGAACACTGAAGCTTTCTTT
.	.	TRBJ2-3	TRBV7-9	CASSLAWGPSTDTQYF	TGTGCCAGCAGCTTAGCTTGGGGCCCTAGCACAGATACGCAGTATTTT
TRBD1	.	TRBJ2-1	TRBV28	CASSSPRGQGAGNEQFF	TGTGCCAGCAGTTCACCACGGGGACAGGGGGCTGGCAATGAGCAGTTCTTC
TRBD1	.	TRBJ1-1	TRBV3-1/TRBV3-2	CASSRRGHSTEAFF	TGTGCCAGCAGCCGGAGGGGGCATAGCACTGAAGCTTTCTTT
.	.	TRBJ1-1	TRBV6-2/TRBV6-3	CASTPSLRGDTEAFF	TGTGCCAGCACCCCCTCCCTACGGGGGGACACTGAAGCTTTCTTT
TRBD2	.	TRBJ2-3	TRBV7-2	CASSPPLAGASTDTQYF	TGTGCCAGCAGCCCTCCCCTAGCGGGAGCCAGCACAGATACGCAGTATTTT
TRBD1	.	TRBJ1-1	TRBV4-2	CASSLNRDRASEAFF	TGTGCCAGCAGCCTCAACCGGGACAGGGCCTCTGAAGCTTTCTTT
.	.	TRBJ2-5	TRBV19	CASSIEGKGRGPQETQYF	TGTGCCAGTAGTATAGAGGGGAAGGGGCGGGGTCCACAAGAGACCCAGTACTTC
.	once	TRBJ1-4	TRBV4-1	CASSQLGGNEKLFF	TGCGCCAGCAGCCAACTAGGCGGGAATGAAAAACTGTTTTTT
.	.	TRBJ1-1	TRBV5-4	CASSFKQGGTEAFF	TGTGCCAGCAGCTTTAAACAGGGCGGGACTGAAGCTTTCTTT
.	.	TRBJ1-5	TRBV4-1	CASSQGEDQPQHF	TGCGCCAGCAGCCAAGGGGAGGATCAGCCCCAGCATTTT
.	.	TRBJ1-2	TRBV3-1/TRBV3-2	CASSQTDGYTF	TGTGCCAGCAGCCAGACAGATGGCTACACCTTC
TRBD1	.	TRBJ2-7	TRBV12-3/TRBV12-4	CASSLGQGSEQYF	TGTGCCAGCAGTTTGGGACAGGGTAGCGAGCAGTACTTC
.	.	TRBJ1-2	TRBV9	CASSVVGGGGYGYTF	TGTGCCAGCAGCGTAGTTGGGGGCGGAGGCTATGGCTACACCTTC
.	.	TRBJ1-1	TRBV19	CASSAPGGGTEAFF	TGTGCCAGCAGCGCCCCGGGGGGTGGCACTGAAGCTTTCTTT
.	.	TRBJ1-2	TRBV5-1	CASSLEGPRGDYGYTF	TGCGCCAGCAGCTTGGAAGGGCCGCGGGGGGACTATGGCTACACCTTC
.	.	TRBJ1-1	TRBV11-2	CASSLGLGLNTEAFF	TGTGCCAGCAGCTTAGGGTTGGGACTAAACACTGAAGCTTTCTTT
.	.	TRBJ2-5	TRBV7-2	CASSPYGRQTQYF	TGTGCCAGCAGCCCCTACGGCAGGCAGACCCAGTACTTC
.	.	TRBJ1-1	TRBV6-5	CASIWEGLVTEAFF	TGTGCCAGCATTTGGGAGGGGCTAGTCACTGAAGCTTTCTTT
TRBD1	.	TRBJ1-1	TRBV5-1	CASSFDRGMNTEAFF	TGCGCCAGCAGCTTCGACAGGGGAATGAACACTGAAGCTTTCTTT
.	once	TRBJ1-3	TRBV9	CASSVGVIGNTIYF	TGTGCCAGCAGCGTCGGGGTAATTGGAAACACCATATATTTT
.	once	TRBJ2-1	TRBV21-1	CASSSWGTSRGNEQFF	TGTGCCAGCAGCTCCTGGGGGACTAGCCGGGGCAATGAGCAGTTCTTC
.	.	TRBJ1-2	TRBV4-2	CASSQETPSARHTF	TGTGCCAGCAGCCAAGAAACGCCGAGTGCGAGGCACACCTTC
.	.	TRBJ2-4	TRBV6-5	CASMRPGAKNIQYF	TGTGCCAGCATGAGGCCGGGGGCCAAAAACATTCAGTACTTC
TRBD1	.	TRBJ1-4	TRBV30	CAWRPRDRGRKLFF	TGTGCCTGGAGGCCTCGTGACAGGGGCAGAAAACTGTTTTTT
.	.	TRBJ1-4	TRBV5-1	CASSQLQGGEKLFF	TGCGCCAGCAGCCAATTACAGGGAGGGGAAAAACTGTTTTTT
.	.	TRBJ2-3	TRBV9	CASSPQIADTQYF	TGTGCCAGCAGCCCGCAAATAGCAGATACGCAGTATTTT
.	.	TRBJ2-5	TRBV5-6	CASSLHRVQETQYF	TGTGCCAGCAGCTTACACAGGGTCCAAGAGACCCAGTACTTC
TRBD1	.	TRBJ2-2	TRBV28	CVSGTGLTGELFF	TGTGTCTCCGGGACAGGGCTTACCGGGGAGCTGTTTTTT
TRBD1	few	TRBJ1-2	TRBV2	CASSATGDGYTF	TGTGCCAGCAGCGCCACAGGGGACGGCTACACCTTC
.	.	TRBJ1-5	TRBV7-8	CASSLVFSGGNQPQHF	TGTGCCAGCAGCTTAGTATTCTCGGGGGGCAATCAGCCCCAGCATTTT
.	.	TRBJ2-5	TRBV5-4	CASSPGQLEETQYF	TGTGCCAGCAGCCCAGGACAACTCGAAGAGACCCAGTACTTC
TRBD1	.	TRBJ1-2	TRBV4-3	CASSQDTGGFYGYTF	TGCGCCAGCAGCCAAGATACAGGGGGCTTCTATGGCTACACCTTC
TRBD2	.	TRBJ2-5	TRBV10-3	CAIRTTAGGGAEETQYF	TGTGCCATCAGGACCACCGCGGGCGGGGGGGCCGAGGAGACCCAGTACTTC
.	.	TRBJ1-3	TRBV5-1	CASSLAWASGNTIYF	TGCGCCAGCAGCTTGGCCTGGGCCTCTGGAAACACCATATATTTT
TRBD1	.	TRBJ2-3	TRBV18	CASSPIFAPGTVHTDTQYF	TGTGCCAGCTCACCGATTTTCGCCCCCGGGACAGTCCACACAGATACGCAGTATTTT